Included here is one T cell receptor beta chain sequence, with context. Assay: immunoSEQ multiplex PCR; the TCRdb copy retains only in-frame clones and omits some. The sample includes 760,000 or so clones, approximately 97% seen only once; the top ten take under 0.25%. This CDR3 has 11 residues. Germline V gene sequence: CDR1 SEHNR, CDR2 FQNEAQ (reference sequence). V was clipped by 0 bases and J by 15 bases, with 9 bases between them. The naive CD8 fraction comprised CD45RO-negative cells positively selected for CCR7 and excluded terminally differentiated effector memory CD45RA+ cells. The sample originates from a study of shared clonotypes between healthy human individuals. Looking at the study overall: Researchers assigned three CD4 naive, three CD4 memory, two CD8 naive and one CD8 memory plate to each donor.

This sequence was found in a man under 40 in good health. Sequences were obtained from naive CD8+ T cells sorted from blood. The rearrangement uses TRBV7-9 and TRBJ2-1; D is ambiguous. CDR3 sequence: CASSLAGFWFF. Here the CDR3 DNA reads TGTGCCAGCAGCTTAGCGGGATTTTGGTTCTTC. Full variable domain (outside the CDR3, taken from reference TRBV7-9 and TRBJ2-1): DTGVSQNPRHKITKRGQNVTFRCDPISEHNRLYWYRQTLGQGPEFLTYFQNEAQLEKSRLLSDRFSAERPKGSFSTLEIQRTEQGDSAMYLCASSLAGFWFFGPGTRLTVL.